A selection of T cell receptor beta chains follows, all from one sample in a study of blood T cells in healthy people across ages. Each CDR3 protein is one row after TCRdb ran MiXCR on the 5' RACE reads. The sample records more than 700,000 distinct CDR3 sequences, about 55% being singletons. Sample: blood. The source of these receptors is a man aged 80 or over in good health. The CDR3 runs from the conserved cysteine through the conserved F or W. The D gene is left open where the match is weak. Only part of the rows carry a size: once, few, many, or a class if the clone is expanded.

CDR3nt: TGTGCCAGCAGTTACGGGGGGTCGGGCTACCGGGTGCAGTTCTTC
CDR3aa: CASSYGGSGYRVQFF
abundance: NA
j_gene: TRBJ2-1
d_gene: NA
v_gene: TRBV6-5

CDR3nt: TGTGCCAGCAGCTCCCAGACGCCTACCTACGAGCAGTACTTC
CDR3aa: CASSSQTPTYEQYF
abundance: NA
j_gene: TRBJ2-7
d_gene: NA
v_gene: TRBV6-6

CDR3nt: TGTGCCAGCAGCCAAGATTTCAGAGAGATGGGCTCCTACAATGAGCAGTACTTC
CDR3aa: CASSQDFREMGSYNEQYF
abundance: NA
j_gene: TRBJ2-7
d_gene: NA
v_gene: TRBV14

CDR3nt: TGCAGCGTGCGAGGGACAGGACGTGAAGCTTTCTTT
CDR3aa: CSVRGTGREAFF
abundance: NA
j_gene: TRBJ1-1
d_gene: TRBD1
v_gene: TRBV29-1

CDR3nt: TGTGCCAGCAGCCAAAGAGAGACCTCCTACGAGCAGTACTTC
CDR3aa: CASSQRETSYEQYF
abundance: many
j_gene: TRBJ2-7
d_gene: NA
v_gene: TRBV3-1

CDR3nt: TGTGCCAGCAGGCAGGGGTTCACTGAAGCTTTCTTT
CDR3aa: CASRQGFTEAFF
abundance: NA
j_gene: TRBJ1-1
d_gene: NA
v_gene: TRBV6-1

CDR3nt: TGCGCCAGCCGGAGGGACTCTGGGGCCAACGTCCTGACTTTC
CDR3aa: CASRRDSGANVLTF
abundance: NA
j_gene: TRBJ2-6
d_gene: NA
v_gene: TRBV5-1

CDR3nt: TGCGCCAGCAGCTACCTCATGCTAGCTGGGGGATCCTACAATGAGCAGTTCTTC
CDR3aa: CASSYLMLAGGSYNEQFF
abundance: NA
j_gene: TRBJ2-1
d_gene: NA
v_gene: TRBV5-1

CDR3nt: TGCAGTGCCACGGTCACAGATACGCAGTATTTT
CDR3aa: CSATVTDTQYF
abundance: few
j_gene: TRBJ2-3
d_gene: NA
v_gene: TRBV20-1

CDR3nt: TGTGCCATGCAAAGCGGGATTAGCACAGATACGCAGTATTTT
CDR3aa: CAMQSGISTDTQYF
abundance: NA
j_gene: TRBJ2-3
d_gene: TRBD2
v_gene: TRBV10-3

CDR3nt: TGTGCCAGCAGCCCAGCCGGTTTTGTGAGAGGGGACGGGTCCTATAATTCACCCCTCCACTTT
CDR3aa: CASSPAGFVRGDGSYNSPLHF
abundance: NA
j_gene: TRBJ1-6
d_gene: NA
v_gene: TRBV7-6

CDR3nt: TGTGCCAGCAGCGTAGGGGACTGGGAGACCCAGTACTTC
CDR3aa: CASSVGDWETQYF
abundance: few
j_gene: TRBJ2-5
d_gene: NA
v_gene: TRBV9

CDR3nt: TGTGCCAGCAGCCAAGGGTTGACCGGTGGGAGAGGGGCCAACGTCCTGACTTTC
CDR3aa: CASSQGLTGGRGANVLTF
abundance: NA
j_gene: TRBJ2-6
d_gene: NA
v_gene: TRBV3-1

CDR3nt: TGTGCCAGCAGCTTAGTTGCCCGTGGTAGCGGGGCATATGAAACCAAAAACATTCAGTACTTC
CDR3aa: CASSLVARGSGAYETKNIQYF
abundance: NA
j_gene: TRBJ2-4
d_gene: TRBD2
v_gene: TRBV11-1

CDR3nt: TGTGCCAGCAGCTTGGAACGGCCAGGGTTAGGCGGCTACACCTTC
CDR3aa: CASSLERPGLGGYTF
abundance: NA
j_gene: TRBJ1-2
d_gene: NA
v_gene: TRBV5-5

CDR3nt: TGTGCCAGCAGTCTCACAGAGGTAGGCGAAAAACTGTTTTTT
CDR3aa: CASSLTEVGEKLFF
abundance: NA
j_gene: TRBJ1-4
d_gene: NA
v_gene: TRBV12-3/TRBV12-4

CDR3nt: TGTGCCAGCAGCCAAGAGAGGAAGACCCAGTACTTC
CDR3aa: CASSQERKTQYF
abundance: few
j_gene: TRBJ2-5
d_gene: NA
v_gene: TRBV3-1

CDR3nt: TGCAGCGGGATGAACACTGAAGCTTTCTTT
CDR3aa: CSGMNTEAFF
abundance: few
j_gene: TRBJ1-1
d_gene: NA
v_gene: TRBV29-1

CDR3nt: TGTGCTAGCAGTTATAAGGCACAGGGGGCGAGCAATCAGCCCCAGCATTTT
CDR3aa: CASSYKAQGASNQPQHF
abundance: NA
j_gene: TRBJ1-5
d_gene: TRBD1
v_gene: TRBV12-3/TRBV12-4

CDR3nt: TGCAGCGTTGAAGACCCCCGGACAGGGGGATTAGGTGAGCAGTTCTTC
CDR3aa: CSVEDPRTGGLGEQFF
abundance: NA
j_gene: TRBJ2-1
d_gene: TRBD1
v_gene: TRBV29-1

CDR3nt: TGTGCCAGCAGCCATAAGCTAGCCCTTGGGGGGAATGAGCAGTTCTTC
CDR3aa: CASSHKLALGGNEQFF
abundance: NA
j_gene: TRBJ2-1
d_gene: NA
v_gene: TRBV14

CDR3nt: TGTGCCAGCAGCCCGGGACGGGACATTAATCAGCCCCAGCATTTT
CDR3aa: CASSPGRDINQPQHF
abundance: few
j_gene: TRBJ1-5
d_gene: NA
v_gene: TRBV7-2

CDR3nt: TGTGCCAGCAGCAAGCGGTGGGGCACAGATACGCAGTATTTT
CDR3aa: CASSKRWGTDTQYF
abundance: NA
j_gene: TRBJ2-3
d_gene: NA
v_gene: TRBV21-1

CDR3nt: TGTGCCAGCAGTTTAAGGCAGCCAAACTATGGCTACACCTTC
CDR3aa: CASSLRQPNYGYTF
abundance: NA
j_gene: TRBJ1-2
d_gene: NA
v_gene: TRBV12-3/TRBV12-4

CDR3nt: TGCAGCGTTGCGACAGGGACAGATACGCAGTATTTT
CDR3aa: CSVATGTDTQYF
abundance: NA
j_gene: TRBJ2-3
d_gene: TRBD1
v_gene: TRBV29-1

CDR3nt: TGTGCCATCAGCGACGGGACTAGCGGGAGGAAGTACGAGCAGTACTTC
CDR3aa: CAISDGTSGRKYEQYF
abundance: NA
j_gene: TRBJ2-7
d_gene: TRBD2
v_gene: TRBV10-3

CDR3nt: TGTGCCAGCAGTTTTACCCGACAGGGGAAATATGGCTACACCTTC
CDR3aa: CASSFTRQGKYGYTF
abundance: NA
j_gene: TRBJ1-2
d_gene: TRBD1
v_gene: TRBV27

CDR3nt: TGTGCCAGCAGCCCCCCCGGGGGGGCGAGGTACGAGCAGTACTTC
CDR3aa: CASSPPGGARYEQYF
abundance: few
j_gene: TRBJ2-7
d_gene: TRBD2
v_gene: TRBV9

CDR3nt: TGTGCCAGCAAGTTGAGCGGGAACAATGAGCAGTTCTTC
CDR3aa: CASKLSGNNEQFF
abundance: NA
j_gene: TRBJ2-1
d_gene: TRBD2
v_gene: TRBV7-2

CDR3nt: TGTGCCAGCAGCTTTAGAGGGTACACTGAAGCTTTCTTT
CDR3aa: CASSFRGYTEAFF
abundance: few
j_gene: TRBJ1-1
d_gene: NA
v_gene: TRBV7-9

CDR3nt: TGTGCCAGCAGCGCCCGGAGTGGACCCTCCTACGAGCAGTACTTC
CDR3aa: CASSARSGPSYEQYF
abundance: few
j_gene: TRBJ2-7
d_gene: NA
v_gene: TRBV9

CDR3nt: TGCGCCAGCAGCCAAGATGGACTAGCAAGCTCCTACGAGCAGTACTTC
CDR3aa: CASSQDGLASSYEQYF
abundance: NA
j_gene: TRBJ2-7
d_gene: TRBD2
v_gene: TRBV4-3

CDR3nt: TGTGCCAGCAGCAGGTCAGGGACGGTTGGAAACATTCAGTACTTC
CDR3aa: CASSRSGTVGNIQYF
abundance: NA
j_gene: TRBJ2-4
d_gene: NA
v_gene: TRBV5-6

CDR3nt: TGTGCCAGCAGTCCCGGGACGCCCGCAAAGGGGAATCAGCCCCAGCATTTT
CDR3aa: CASSPGTPAKGNQPQHF
abundance: NA
j_gene: TRBJ1-5
d_gene: NA
v_gene: TRBV12-3/TRBV12-4

CDR3nt: TGCGCCAGCAGCTCCAGCGGGGGCTCCTACAATGAGCAGTACTTC
CDR3aa: CASSSSGGSYNEQYF
abundance: NA
j_gene: TRBJ2-7
d_gene: TRBD2
v_gene: TRBV3-1

CDR3nt: TGTGCCAGCAGCCTCCGTCTTGTGGAAACCCACATCGAGACCCAGTACTTC
CDR3aa: CASSLRLVETHIETQYF
abundance: few
j_gene: TRBJ2-5
d_gene: NA
v_gene: TRBV3-1